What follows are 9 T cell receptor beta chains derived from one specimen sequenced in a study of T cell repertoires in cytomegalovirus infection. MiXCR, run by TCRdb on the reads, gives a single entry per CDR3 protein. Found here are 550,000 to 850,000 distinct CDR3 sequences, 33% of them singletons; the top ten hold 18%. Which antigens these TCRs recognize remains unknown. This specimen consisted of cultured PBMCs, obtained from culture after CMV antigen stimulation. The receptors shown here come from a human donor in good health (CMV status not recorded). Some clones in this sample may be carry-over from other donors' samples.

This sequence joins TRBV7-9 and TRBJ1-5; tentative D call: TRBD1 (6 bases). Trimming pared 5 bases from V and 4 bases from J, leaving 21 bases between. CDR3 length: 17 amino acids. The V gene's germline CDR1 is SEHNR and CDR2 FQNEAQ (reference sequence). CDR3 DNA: TGTGCCAGCAGCCGACATTTACAGGGTTTTAGGAATCAGCCCCAGCATTTT. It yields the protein CASSRHLQGFRNQPQHF.

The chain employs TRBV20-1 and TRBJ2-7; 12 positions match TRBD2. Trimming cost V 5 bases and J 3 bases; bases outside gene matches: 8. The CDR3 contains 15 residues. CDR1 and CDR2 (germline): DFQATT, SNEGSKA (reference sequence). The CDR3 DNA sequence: TGCAGTGCTCAGACTAGCGGGAGTTTTGGCTACGAGCAGTACTTC. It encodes CSAQTSGSFGYEQYF.

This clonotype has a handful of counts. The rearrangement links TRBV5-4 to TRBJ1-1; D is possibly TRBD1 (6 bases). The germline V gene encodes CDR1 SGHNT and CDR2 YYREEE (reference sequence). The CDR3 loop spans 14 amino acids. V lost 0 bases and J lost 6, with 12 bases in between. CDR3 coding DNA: TGTGCCAGCAGCTTGGACAGCGCAGGGGCTGAAGCTTTCTTT. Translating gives CASSLDSAGAEAFF.

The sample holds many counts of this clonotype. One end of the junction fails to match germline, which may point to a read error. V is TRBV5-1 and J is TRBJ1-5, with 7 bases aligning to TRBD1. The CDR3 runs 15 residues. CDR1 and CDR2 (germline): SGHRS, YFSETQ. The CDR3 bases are TGTGCCAGTAGTCTAGGGACAGCCTCTAATCAGCCCCAGCATTTT. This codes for CASSLGTASNQPQHF.

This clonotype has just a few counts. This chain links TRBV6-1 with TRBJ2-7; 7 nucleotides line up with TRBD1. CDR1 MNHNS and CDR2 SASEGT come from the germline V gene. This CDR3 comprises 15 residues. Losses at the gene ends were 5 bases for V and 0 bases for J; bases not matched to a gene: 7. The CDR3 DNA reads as TGTGCCAGCAGTTGGGGGACAGAGAGCTCCTACGAGCAGTACTTC. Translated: CASSWGTESSYEQYF.

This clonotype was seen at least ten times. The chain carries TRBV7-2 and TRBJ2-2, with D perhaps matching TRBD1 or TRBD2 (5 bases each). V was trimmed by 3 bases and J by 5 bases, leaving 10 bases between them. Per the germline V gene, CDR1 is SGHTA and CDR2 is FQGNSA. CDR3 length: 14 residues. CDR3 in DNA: TGTGCCAGCAGCTTTGGGGGTTTAACCGGGGAGCTGTTTTTT. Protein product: CASSFGGLTGELFF.

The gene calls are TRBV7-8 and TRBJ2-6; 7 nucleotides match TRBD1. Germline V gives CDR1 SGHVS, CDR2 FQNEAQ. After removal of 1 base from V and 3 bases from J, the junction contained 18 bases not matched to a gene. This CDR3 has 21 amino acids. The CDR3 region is CASSLVPPTWDRGLGANVLTF. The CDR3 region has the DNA TGTGCCAGCAGCTTAGTTCCGCCGACGTGGGACAGAGGCCTTGGGGCCAACGTCCTGACTTTC.

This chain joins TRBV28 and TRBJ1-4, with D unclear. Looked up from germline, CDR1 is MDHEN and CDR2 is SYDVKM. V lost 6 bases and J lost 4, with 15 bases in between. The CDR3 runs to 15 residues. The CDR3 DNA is TGTGCCAGCAGCCCGGGTTTCGACGGTAATGAAAAACTGTTTTTT. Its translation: CASSPGFDGNEKLFF.

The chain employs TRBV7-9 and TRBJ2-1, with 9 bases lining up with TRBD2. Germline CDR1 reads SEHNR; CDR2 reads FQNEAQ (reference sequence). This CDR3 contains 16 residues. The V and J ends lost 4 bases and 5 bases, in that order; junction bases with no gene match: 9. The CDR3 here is CASSSDGLALNNEQFF. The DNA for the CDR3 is TGTGCCAGCAGCTCAGACGGACTAGCGCTCAACAATGAGCAGTTCTTC.